A selection of T cell receptor beta chains follows, all from one sample in a study of T cell responses to AZD1222 COVID-19 vaccine. The repertoire was sequenced with immunoSEQ multiplex PCR; TCRdb's copy has only in-frame clones and lacks some. The data contain tens of thousands of clones, around 80% of them seen just once; the ten biggest clones take up around 21%. The specimen comprised peripheral blood, sampled on day 0 of AZD1222 vaccination. The receptors derive from an adult in good health. Both conserved end residues are part of each CDR3. The D gene is left open where the match is weak. Clone size appears in some rows only: once, few, many, or a class for an expanded clone.

>once|TRBJ1-6|TRBV19|TRBD1
TGTGCCAGTCGAACGACCGGGACAGGGAGACTTTCACCCCTCCACTTT
CASRTTGTGRLSPLHF
>few|TRBJ1-1|TRBV5-4|TRBD1
TGTGCCAGCAGCTTCCGGACAGGGGGTGGGACTGAAGCTTTCTTT
CASSFRTGGGTEAFF
>NA|TRBJ1-3|TRBV6-5|NA
TGTGCCAGCAGTTTGGCAGGGATAGGAAACACCATATATTTT
CASSLAGIGNTIYF
>NA|TRBJ2-7|TRBV6-2/TRBV6-3|NA
TGTGCCAGCAGTTACTCGAGCAGGGGCTACGGACAGCAGTACTTC
CASSYSSRGYGQQYF
>NA|TRBJ2-5|TRBV7-2|NA
TGTGCCAGCAGCTTGGGACCTACCATAGGGCAAGAGACCCAGTACTTC
CASSLGPTIGQETQYF
>NA|TRBJ2-2|TRBV4-3|NA
TGCGCCAGCAGCCGGGAGCGGTGGAACACCGGGGAGCTGTTTTTT
CASSRERWNTGELFF
>NA|TRBJ1-5|TRBV10-2|TRBD1
TGCGCCAGCAGGGACCTCGGGACAGGCGGCAATCAGCCCCAGCATTTT
CASRDLGTGGNQPQHF
>once|TRBJ2-1|TRBV5-1|TRBD2
TGCGCCAGCAGCTTGGTTGTAGCGGGAGGCGTTGAGCAGTTCTTC
CASSLVVAGGVEQFF
>NA|TRBJ1-2|TRBV5-1|TRBD1
TGCGCCAGCAGCTTGGCCGGGACAGGGACTGGCTACACCTTC
CASSLAGTGTGYTF
>NA|TRBJ2-1|TRBV2|NA
TGTGCCAGCAGGAGGGGGGATAAGGGGAACTACAATGAGCAGTTCTTC
CASRRGDKGNYNEQFF
>NA|TRBJ2-7|TRBV4-2|TRBD1
TGTGCCAGCAGCCAGGTTCCGGGACAGGCAGACGAGCAGTACTTC
CASSQVPGQADEQYF
>NA|TRBJ2-1|TRBV1|NA
TGCACCAGCAGCCAAGTGAGGCTAGCGGGAGGGCCTCCCCCCAGATACCACAATGAGCAGTTCTTC
CTSSQVRLAGGPPPRYHNEQFF
>few|TRBJ1-5|TRBV19|NA
TGTGCCAGTAGTATAGGAGGGAGCAATCAGCCCCAGCATTTT
CASSIGGSNQPQHF
>NA|TRBJ2-3|TRBV25-1|NA
TGTGCCAGCAGCACGGGAGCCGCGAGCTTAGGTACGCAGTATTTT
CASSTGAASLGTQYF
>NA|TRBJ2-7|TRBV27|TRBD1
TGTGCCAGCAGTTTCGAACCGGGACAGGTCTACGAGCAGTACTTC
CASSFEPGQVYEQYF
>NA|TRBJ1-5|TRBV24-1|NA
TGTGCCACCAGTGGGGTGGGGCATCAGCCCCAGCATTTT
CATSGVGHQPQHF
>NA|TRBJ2-1|TRBV29-1|NA
TGCAGCACTTTAGTGAATGAGCAGTTCTTC
CSTLVNEQFF
>NA|TRBJ2-5|TRBV29-1|TRBD1
TGCAGCGAAGGGGCAGGGGGCATTTTAGGGACCCAGTACTTC
CSEGAGGILGTQYF
>NA|TRBJ2-1|TRBV2|TRBD2
TGTGCCAGCAGTGAAGCCTTCGGGACTAGCGGGAGGAGGGAGCAGTTCTTC
CASSEAFGTSGRREQFF
>NA|TRBJ2-5|TRBV5-4|TRBD1
TGTGCCAGCAGTCTGACAGGGTTCGTGACCCAGTACTTC
CASSLTGFVTQYF
>NA|TRBJ1-5|TRBV7-2|NA
TGTGCCAGCAGCTCGCAGACAGGCTCAGGTCAGCCCCAGCATTTT
CASSSQTGSGQPQHF
>NA|TRBJ2-5|TRBV5-1|TRBD2
TGCGCCAGCAGCTTGGCCAGCGGGAGTTCTGTAGAGACCCAGTACTTC
CASSLASGSSVETQYF
>NA|TRBJ2-1|TRBV6-5|TRBD2
TGTGCCAGCAGTTCTCGGACTAGCGGGTTTCAGCAGTTCTTC
CASSSRTSGFQQFF
>NA|TRBJ1-4|TRBV5-1|TRBD1
TGCGCCAGCAGGGACAGGGGTAATGAAAAACTGTTTTTT
CASRDRGNEKLFF
>NA|TRBJ2-1|TRBV10-2|NA
TGCGCCAGCCGGGACTCCTCCTACAATGAGCAGTTCTTC
CASRDSSYNEQFF
>NA|TRBJ2-3|TRBV18|NA
TGTGCCAGCTCACCATCGGGGGGCAAGGGCGCAGATACGCAGTATTTT
CASSPSGGKGADTQYF
>few|TRBJ1-5|TRBV27|TRBD1
TGTGCCAGCAGGTTGACAGGGATCAATCAGCCCCAGCATTTT
CASRLTGINQPQHF
>NA|TRBJ2-1|TRBV2|NA
TGTGCCAGCAGGATACTTTTCAGGGAAACTGAGCAGTTCTTC
CASRILFRETEQFF
>NA|TRBJ2-7|TRBV2|NA
TGTGCCAGCAGTGAAGGCGGGCAGGGGGGGTACGAGCAGTACTTC
CASSEGGQGGYEQYF
>NA|TRBJ2-3|TRBV10-3|TRBD2
TGTGCCATCAGTGAGTGGGAGGTAGCGGGCACCACAGATACGCAGTATTTT
CAISEWEVAGTTDTQYF
>NA|TRBJ1-5|TRBV6-5|TRBD1
TGTGCCAGCAGTTGGACAGGGTCTAGCAATCAGCCCCAGCATTTT
CASSWTGSSNQPQHF
>NA|TRBJ2-7|TRBV6-5|TRBD1
TGTGCCAGCAGTAACCGGGACAGGATTTACGAGCAGTACTTC
CASSNRDRIYEQYF
>NA|TRBJ1-1|TRBV19|TRBD1
TGTGCCAGTAGGCGACAGGGTAGCGGGTATGGAGCTTTCTTT
CASRRQGSGYGAFF
>few|TRBJ1-1|TRBV4-3|NA
TGCGCCAGCAGCCGAGCCGACAGAAGGAACACTGAAGCTTTCTTT
CASSRADRRNTEAFF
>NA|TRBJ2-2|TRBV5-1|NA
TGCGCCAGCAGCTTGGCCTCGTACACCGGGGAGCTGTTTTTT
CASSLASYTGELFF